These T cell receptor beta chains were read from a single sample in a study of T cell repertoires in cytomegalovirus infection. Each CDR3 protein is one row after TCRdb ran MiXCR on the reads. The sample includes approximately 130,000 distinct CDR3 sequences, approximately 9.2% of them seen just once. Sequencing input: PBMCs. All receptors derive from a human donor in good health (CMV status not recorded). Some clones in this sample may be carry-over from other donors' samples. Each CDR3 is given with its conserved first and last residue. The order of the fields is clone size, J gene, V gene, D gene, CDR3 protein, CDR3 DNA. D genes are given only for firm matches. A row's size may be missing; if present it is once, few, many or a size class.

>NA|TRBJ2-3|TRBV2|TRBD2
CASRRGLAMDTQYF
TGTGCCAGCAGGCGAGGACTAGCGATGGATACGCAGTATTTT
>many|TRBJ1-1|TRBV7-2|NA
CASSLDSGDGTEAFF
TGTGCCAGCAGCTTAGACTCAGGGGACGGCACTGAAGCTTTCTTT
>few|TRBJ1-1|TRBV11-3|NA
CASRRRGDTEAFF
TGTGCCAGCAGGAGGCGAGGGGACACTGAAGCTTTCTTT
>NA|TRBJ1-2|TRBV18|NA
CASSPRDNYGYTF
TGTGCCAGCTCACCACGGGATAACTATGGCTACACCTTC
>NA|TRBJ2-1|TRBV12-3/TRBV12-4|TRBD2
CASSSLGSGVSYNEQFF
TGTGCCAGCAGTTCCCTAGGTAGCGGGGTATCCTACAATGAGCAGTTCTTC
>many|TRBJ1-2|TRBV7-2|NA
CASSLSNYGYTF
TGTGCCAGCAGCTTGAGTAACTATGGCTACACCTTC
>NA|TRBJ2-1|TRBV2|NA
CASSPTFHEQFF
TGTGCCAGCAGCCCGACCTTCCATGAGCAGTTCTTC
>many|TRBJ2-7|TRBV2|NA
CASSGADASYEQYF
TGTGCCAGCAGTGGGGCAGATGCTTCCTACGAGCAGTACTTC
>NA|TRBJ1-1|TRBV5-6|NA
CASSSGRRTEAFF
TGTGCCAGCAGCTCGGGGCGGCGCACTGAAGCTTTCTTT
>many|TRBJ2-7|TRBV7-2|NA
CASSRLYEQYF
TGTGCCAGCAGTCGCCTCTACGAGCAGTACTTC
>NA|TRBJ2-6|TRBV3-1|TRBD1
CASRPDRGYAGANVLTF
TGTGCCAGCAGGCCGGACAGGGGGTACGCTGGGGCCAACGTCCTGACTTTC
>many|TRBJ1-5|TRBV15|TRBD1
CATSRKGGQGGNQPQHF
TGTGCCACCAGCAGAAAGGGTGGACAGGGGGGCAATCAGCCCCAGCATTTT
>many|TRBJ1-5|TRBV28|NA
CASSLIGRFNQPQHF
TGTGCCAGCAGTTTGATCGGACGATTCAATCAGCCCCAGCATTTT
>many|TRBJ1-5|TRBV19|TRBD1
CASAEGARQPQHF
TGTGCCAGTGCGGAGGGGGCTAGGCAGCCCCAGCATTTT
>few|TRBJ1-1|TRBV5-6|NA
CASSSAPRDVGTEAFF
TGTGCCAGCAGCTCGGCCCCCAGGGACGTGGGCACTGAAGCTTTCTTT
>few|TRBJ2-2|TRBV2|NA
CASSEAGAHTGELFF
TGTGCCAGCAGTGAAGCGGGGGCCCACACCGGGGAGCTGTTTTTT
>few|TRBJ2-6|TRBV6-5|NA
CASRQPSGANVLTF
TGTGCCAGCAGGCAGCCCTCTGGGGCCAACGTCCTGACTTTC
>many|TRBJ2-1|TRBV11-2|NA
CASSLDMLDSQFF
TGTGCCAGCAGCTTAGATATGCTGGACTCACAGTTCTTC